The 17 T cell receptor beta chains below come from one sample, sequenced in a study of cytomegalovirus exposure and HLA in healthy donors (dated by TCRdb to between 2016 and 2019). Libraries were built with the immunoSEQ multiplex PCR assay. A mixture of 60 forward primers for TCR Vbeta segments and 13 reverse primers for TCR Jbeta segments was used in the multiplex PCR. Drawn from immuneACCESS, this table holds only the in-frame rearrangements with V and J called that TCRdb kept. Clones are partly lost; checked studies trace under half to an unresolved V gene and leave the rest unexplained. The sample table contains about 110,000 clones; only one count was recorded for around 79% of them. Together, the top ten hold roughly 1.2% of the sample. Sequencing was carried out using PBMCs. The receptors stem from a woman aged 30 to 39 in good health and CMV-seronegative.

The chain couples TRBV7-2 to TRBJ2-7, with 7 bases lining up with TRBD2. The CDR3 runs to 13 residues. Germline lookup yields CDR1 SGHTA and CDR2 FQGNSA. V trimming: 4 bases; J trimming: 4 bases; junction bases outside the gene matches: 4. CDR3 DNA sequence: TGTGCCAGCAGCTCTGGAGCGGGGTACGAGCAGTACTTC. Amino acid sequence: CASSSGAGYEQYF.

V gene TRBV25-1 combines with J gene TRBJ1-5; D gene unclear. The CDR3 covers 12 residues. V was pared by 4 bases and J by 4 bases, with 5 bases between. The germline V gene encodes CDR1 MGHDK and CDR2 SYGVNS. The CDR3 sequence is CASSVGNQPQHF. In nucleotides, the CDR3 is TGTGCCAGCAGTGTCGGGAATCAGCCCCAGCATTTT. The full variable domain, completed using reference TRBV25-1 and TRBJ1-5, is EADIYQTPRYLVIGTGKKITLECSQTMGHDKMYWYQQDPGMELHLIHYSYGVNSTEKGDLSSESTVSRIRTEHFPLTLESARPSHTSQYLCASSVGNQPQHFGDGTRLSIL.

V gene TRBV7-2 combines with J gene TRBJ2-5; maybe TRBD2 (5 bases). The ends were cut back, 2 bases at V and 5 bases at J, with 6 bases in the middle. The germline gives CDR1 SGHTA, CDR2 FQGNSA. CDR3 length: 12 residues. The CDR3 here is CASSLREETQYF. The CDR3 nucleotides are TGTGCCAGCAGCTTAAGGGAGGAGACCCAGTACTTC.

This chain connects TRBV7-2 to TRBJ1-5, with 7 nucleotides matching TRBD1. The CDR3 runs to 15 residues. J lost 3 bases, V lost 5 bases, and 7 bases had no gene match. Germline V gene sequence: CDR1 SGHTA, CDR2 FQGNSA. The CDR3 coding sequence is TGTGCCAGCAGCCCTACAGGGGCCGCCAATCAGCCCCAGCATTTT. This translates into CASSPTGAANQPQHF.

V usage is TRBV6-5 and J usage is TRBJ1-2; D uncertain. The CDR3 contains 16 residues. Trimming removed 0 bases at V and 4 bases at J, with 15 bases between. Germline-derived CDR1 and CDR2 are MNHEY and SVGAGI. The CDR3 coding sequence is TGTGCCAGCAGTTACTCTGTCGGCGGTTTCGGCTATGGCTACACCTTC. The encoded protein is CASSYSVGGFGYGYTF.

The rearrangement uses TRBV2 and TRBJ1-2; a weak D match, TRBD1 (6 bases). V was clipped by 5 bases and J by 8 bases, with 12 bases between them. Germline lookup yields CDR1 SNHLY and CDR2 FYNNEI. This CDR3 has 12 residues. CDR3 sequence reads: CASSPNREGYTF. The CDR3 coding sequence is TGTGCCAGCAGTCCTAACAGGGAAGGCTACACCTTC.

The chain is built from TRBV28 and TRBJ1-2; D not certain. CDR1 is MDHEN, CDR2 SYDVKM, per germline. V lost 11 bases and J lost 2, with 9 bases in between. The CDR3 covers 11 residues. This chain's CDR3 is CAAGVNYGYTF. In nucleotides, the CDR3 is TGTGCCGCCGGGGTGAACTATGGCTACACCTTC.

The genes are TRBV30 and TRBJ1-2; the match to TRBD1 covers 7 bases. Germline assignment: CDR1 GTSNPN and CDR2 SVGIG (reference sequence). The CDR3 consists of 13 residues. Trimming removed 3 bases from V and 7 bases from J; junction bases left unmatched: 8. CDR3: CAWSEGTVAGYTF. CDR3 DNA sequence: TGTGCCTGGAGCGAAGGGACAGTCGCTGGCTACACCTTC.

V gene TRBV28 combines with J gene TRBJ2-7, with D possibly TRBD2 on 7 matching bases. Trimming cost V 7 bases and J 0 bases, with 13 bases left between them. Germline CDR1 MDHEN, CDR2 SYDVKM. There are 14 residues in the CDR3. CDR3 sequence (DNA): TGTGCCAGCACTACTCGGGGGGCCTCCTACGAGCAGTACTTC. It encodes CASTTRGASYEQYF.

The V gene is TRBV4-3, the J gene TRBJ2-7; 15 bases are a match to TRBD2. Losses at the gene ends were 1 base for V and 2 bases for J; bases not matched to a gene: 6. The CDR3 extends over 18 amino acids. Germline CDR1 is LGHNA and CDR2 is YSLEER. The CDR3 protein is CASSQGVGLAGGPYEQYF. CDR3 in DNA: TGCGCCAGCAGCCAAGGCGTGGGACTAGCGGGGGGTCCCTACGAGCAGTACTTC.

The chain couples TRBV27 to TRBJ1-5, with 7 bases fitting TRBD1. CDR1 is MNHEY, CDR2 SMNVEV, per germline (reference sequence). The length of the CDR3 is 14 residues. V lost 6 bases to trimming and J lost 7 bases; unmatched junction nucleotides: 9. CDR3 nucleotide sequence: TGTGCCAGCAGGGAGGAGGGGGCGGGACAGCCCCAGCATTTT. Translating gives CASREEGAGQPQHF.

The chain recombines TRBV2 with TRBJ2-3; 8 positions agree with TRBD2. Per the germline V gene, CDR1 is SNHLY and CDR2 is FYNNEI. The CDR3 loop spans 14 amino acids. The V gene end was trimmed by 5 bases and the J gene end by 1 base; junction bases not matched to a gene: 2. The CDR3 DNA follows: TGTGCCAGCAGTCCTAGCGGGCGCACAGATACGCAGTATTTT. It yields the protein CASSPSGRTDTQYF.

This clone was picked up a small number of times. This sequence joins TRBV4-3 and TRBJ1-4, with 7 bases aligning to TRBD1. Germline V gene sequence: CDR1 LGHNA, CDR2 YSLEER. V lost 2 bases, J lost 8 bases, and 8 bases stayed unmatched. The CDR3 runs 15 residues. The CDR3 DNA sequence: TGCGCCAGCAGCCAAAACAGGGGCCGTGGGGAAAAACTGTTTTTT. Protein product: CASSQNRGRGEKLFF.

This chain uses TRBV4-2 with TRBJ1-1; 8 bases line up with TRBD1. Unmatched junction bases numbered 4, after V lost 4 bases and J lost 6 bases. The CDR3 length is 13 residues. The germline gives CDR1 LGHNA, CDR2 YNFKEQ. CDR3: CASSRGQGPEAFF. Written as DNA, the CDR3 is TGTGCCAGCAGCCGTGGACAGGGACCTGAAGCTTTCTTT.

This clone came up a few times. This sequence joins TRBV19 and TRBJ1-6, with TRBD1 as a possible D gene (6 bases). V was shortened by 5 bases and J by 3 bases, with 14 bases between the two germline ends. The V gene's germline CDR1 is LNHDA and CDR2 SQIVND (reference sequence). The CDR3 contains 16 residues. Written as DNA, the CDR3 is TGTGCCAGTAGTCCCACCGGACAGAGCTATAATTCACCCCTCCACTTT. It yields the protein CASSPTGQSYNSPLHF. The full variable domain, rest sourced from reference TRBV19 and TRBJ1-6, is DGGITQSPKYLFRKEGQNVTLSCEQNLNHDAMYWYRQDPGQGLRLIYYSQIVNDFQKGDIAEGYSVSREKKESFPLTVTSAQKNPTAFYLCASSPTGQSYNSPLHFGNGTRLTVT.

The rearrangement joins TRBV7-8 to TRBJ2-1, with 8 bases aligning to TRBD2. Germline-derived CDR1 and CDR2 are SGHVS and FQNEAQ. J was trimmed by 0 bases and V by 2 bases; bases with no gene match: 9. The CDR3 totals 18 residues. The CDR3 protein is CASSLSLAGYSSYNEQFF. CDR3 bases: TGTGCCAGCAGCTTAAGCCTAGCGGGCTATAGCTCCTACAATGAGCAGTTCTTC.

The J gene is TRBJ2-1, the V gene TRBV11-1; D may be TRBD2 (7 bases). Germline-derived CDR1 and CDR2 are SGHAT and FQDESV (reference sequence). This CDR3 spans 15 amino acids. The V gene lost 0 bases and the J gene lost 10 bases, with 16 bases spanning the gap. This CDR3 is CASSLAGGPGGEQFF. CDR3 in DNA: TGTGCCAGCAGCTTAGCGGGGGGGCCTGGAGGCGAGCAGTTCTTC.